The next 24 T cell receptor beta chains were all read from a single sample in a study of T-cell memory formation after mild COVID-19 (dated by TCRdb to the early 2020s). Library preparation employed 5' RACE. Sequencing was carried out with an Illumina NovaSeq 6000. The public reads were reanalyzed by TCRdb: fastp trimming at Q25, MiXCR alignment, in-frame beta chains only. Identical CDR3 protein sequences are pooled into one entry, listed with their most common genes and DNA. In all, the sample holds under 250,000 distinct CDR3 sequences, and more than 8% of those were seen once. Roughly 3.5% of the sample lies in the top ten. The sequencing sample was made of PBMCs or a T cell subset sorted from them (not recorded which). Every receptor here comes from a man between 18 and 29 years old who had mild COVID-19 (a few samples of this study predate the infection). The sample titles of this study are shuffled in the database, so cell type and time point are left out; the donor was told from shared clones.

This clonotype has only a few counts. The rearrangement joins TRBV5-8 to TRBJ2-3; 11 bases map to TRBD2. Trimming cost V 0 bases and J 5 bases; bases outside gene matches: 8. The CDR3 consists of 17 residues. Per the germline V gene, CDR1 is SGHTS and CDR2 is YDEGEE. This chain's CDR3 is CASSLAGLAGGGDTQYF. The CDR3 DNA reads TGTGCCAGCAGCTTGGCGGGGCTAGCGGGGGGCGGAGATACGCAGTATTTT.

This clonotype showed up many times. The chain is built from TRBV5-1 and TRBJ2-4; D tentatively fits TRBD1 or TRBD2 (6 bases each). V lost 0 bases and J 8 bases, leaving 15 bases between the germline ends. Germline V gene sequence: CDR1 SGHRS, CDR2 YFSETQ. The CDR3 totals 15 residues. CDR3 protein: CASSLGTAGEDIQYF. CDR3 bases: TGCGCCAGCAGCTTGGGGACCGCAGGGGAGGACATTCAGTACTTC.

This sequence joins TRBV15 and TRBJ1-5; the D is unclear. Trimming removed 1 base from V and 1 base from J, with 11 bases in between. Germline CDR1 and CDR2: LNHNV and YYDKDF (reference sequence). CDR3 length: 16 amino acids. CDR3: CATSRGRGASNQPQHF. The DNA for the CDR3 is TGTGCCACCAGCAGAGGCCGGGGAGCGAGCAATCAGCCCCAGCATTTT.

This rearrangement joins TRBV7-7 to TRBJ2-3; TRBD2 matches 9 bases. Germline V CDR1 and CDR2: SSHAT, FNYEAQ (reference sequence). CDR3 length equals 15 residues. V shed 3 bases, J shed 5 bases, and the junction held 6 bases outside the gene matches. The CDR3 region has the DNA TGTGCCAGCAGCTTGAGCGGGGGGCTTGGAGATACGCAGTATTTT. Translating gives CASSLSGGLGDTQYF.

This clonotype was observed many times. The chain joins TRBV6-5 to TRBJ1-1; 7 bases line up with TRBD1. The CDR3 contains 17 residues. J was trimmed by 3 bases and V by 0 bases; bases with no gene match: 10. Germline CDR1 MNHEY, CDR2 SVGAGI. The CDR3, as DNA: TGTGCCAGCAGTTACTCGGGCCCCCAGGGGGTATACACTGAAGCTTTCTTT. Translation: CASSYSGPQGVYTEAFF.

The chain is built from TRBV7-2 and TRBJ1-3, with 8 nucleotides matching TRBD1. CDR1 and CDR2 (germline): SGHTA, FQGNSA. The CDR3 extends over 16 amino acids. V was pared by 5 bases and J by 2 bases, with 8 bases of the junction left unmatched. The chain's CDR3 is CASSPWTGLAGNTIYF. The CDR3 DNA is TGTGCCAGCAGCCCCTGGACAGGGCTTGCTGGAAACACCATATATTTT.

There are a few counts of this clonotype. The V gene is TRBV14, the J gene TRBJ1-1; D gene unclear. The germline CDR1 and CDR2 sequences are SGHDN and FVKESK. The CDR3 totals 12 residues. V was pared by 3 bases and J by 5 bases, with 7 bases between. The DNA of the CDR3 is TGTGCCAGCAGCCAGGAACGGACTGAAGCTTTCTTT. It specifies CASSQERTEAFF.

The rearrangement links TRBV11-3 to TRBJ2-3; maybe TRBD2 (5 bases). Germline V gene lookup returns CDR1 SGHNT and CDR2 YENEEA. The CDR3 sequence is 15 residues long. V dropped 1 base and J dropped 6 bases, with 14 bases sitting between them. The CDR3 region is CASSLGSQRVDTQYF. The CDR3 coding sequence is TGTGCCAGCAGCTTAGGGAGCCAGAGGGTGGATACGCAGTATTTT.

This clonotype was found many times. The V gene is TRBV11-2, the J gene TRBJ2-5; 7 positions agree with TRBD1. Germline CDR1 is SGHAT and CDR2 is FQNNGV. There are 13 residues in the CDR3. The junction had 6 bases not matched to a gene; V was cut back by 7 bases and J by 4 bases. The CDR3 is CASTIRQGETQYF. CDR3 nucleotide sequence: TGTGCCAGCACCATTAGACAGGGAGAGACCCAGTACTTC.

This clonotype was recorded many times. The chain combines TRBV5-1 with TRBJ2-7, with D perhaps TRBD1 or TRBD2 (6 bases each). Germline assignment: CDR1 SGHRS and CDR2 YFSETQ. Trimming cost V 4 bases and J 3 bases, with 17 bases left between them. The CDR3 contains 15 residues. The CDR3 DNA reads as TGCGCCAGCAGCCGGCCGGGGGCAGAGAGCTACGAGCAGTACTTC. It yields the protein CASSRPGAESYEQYF.

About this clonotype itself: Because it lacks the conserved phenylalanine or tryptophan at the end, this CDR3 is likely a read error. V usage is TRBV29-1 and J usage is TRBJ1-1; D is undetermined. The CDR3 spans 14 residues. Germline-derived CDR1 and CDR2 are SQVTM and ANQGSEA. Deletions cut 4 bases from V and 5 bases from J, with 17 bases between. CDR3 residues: CSVVRNRLGTEAFL. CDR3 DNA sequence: TGCAGCGTTGTTCGTAACCGTTTGGGAACTGAAGCTTTCTTG.

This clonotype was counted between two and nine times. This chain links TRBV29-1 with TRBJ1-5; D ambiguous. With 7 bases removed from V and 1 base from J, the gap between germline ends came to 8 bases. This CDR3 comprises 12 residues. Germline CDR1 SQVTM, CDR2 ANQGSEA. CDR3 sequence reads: CSARASNQPQHF. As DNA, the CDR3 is TGCAGCGCCCGGGCCAGCAATCAGCCCCAGCATTTT.

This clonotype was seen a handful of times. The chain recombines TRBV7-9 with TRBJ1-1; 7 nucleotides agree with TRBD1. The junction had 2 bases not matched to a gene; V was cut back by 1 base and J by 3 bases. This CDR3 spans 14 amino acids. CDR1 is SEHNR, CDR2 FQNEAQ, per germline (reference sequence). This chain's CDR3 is CASSLEGTDTEAFF. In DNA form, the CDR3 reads TGTGCCAGCAGCTTAGAAGGGACAGACACTGAAGCTTTCTTT.

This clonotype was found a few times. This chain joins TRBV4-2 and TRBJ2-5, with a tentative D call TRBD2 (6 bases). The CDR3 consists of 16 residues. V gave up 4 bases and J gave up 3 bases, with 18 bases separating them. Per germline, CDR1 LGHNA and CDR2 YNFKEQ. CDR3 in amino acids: CASSPLARDVKETQYF. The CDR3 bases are TGTGCCAGCAGCCCCCTTGCGCGGGACGTGAAAGAGACCCAGTACTTC.

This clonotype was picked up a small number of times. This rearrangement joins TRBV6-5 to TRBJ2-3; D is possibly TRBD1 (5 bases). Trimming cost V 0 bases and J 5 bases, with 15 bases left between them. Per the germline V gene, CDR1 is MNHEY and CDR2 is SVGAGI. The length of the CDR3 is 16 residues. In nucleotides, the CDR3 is TGTGCCAGCAGTTACTCCCTAGGGGCGCCTGGAGATACGCAGTATTTT. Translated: CASSYSLGAPGDTQYF.

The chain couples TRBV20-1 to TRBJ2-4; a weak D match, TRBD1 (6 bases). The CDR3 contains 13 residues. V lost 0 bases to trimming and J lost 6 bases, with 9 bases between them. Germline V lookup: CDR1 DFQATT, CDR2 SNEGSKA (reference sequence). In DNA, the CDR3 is TGCAGTGCTAGAGATTTCAGGGGAAACATTCAGTACTTC. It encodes CSARDFRGNIQYF.

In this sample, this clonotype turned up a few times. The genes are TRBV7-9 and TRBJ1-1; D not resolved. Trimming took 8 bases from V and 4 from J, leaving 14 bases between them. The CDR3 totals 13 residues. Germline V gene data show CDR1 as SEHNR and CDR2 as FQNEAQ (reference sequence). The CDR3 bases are TGTGCCAGCCTGAGAGGGTTCGGCACTGAAGCTTTCTTT. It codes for CASLRGFGTEAFF. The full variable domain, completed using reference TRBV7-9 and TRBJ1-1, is DTGVSQNPRHKITKRGQNVTFRCDPISEHNRLYWYRQTLGQGPEFLTYFQNEAQLEKSRLLSDRFSAERPKGSFSTLEIQRTEQGDSAMYLCASLRGFGTEAFFGQGTRLTVV.

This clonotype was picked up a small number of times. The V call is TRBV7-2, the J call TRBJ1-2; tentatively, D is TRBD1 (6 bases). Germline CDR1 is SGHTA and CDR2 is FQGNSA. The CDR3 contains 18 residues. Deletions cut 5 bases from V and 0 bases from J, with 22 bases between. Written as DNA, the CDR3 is TGTGCCAGCAGCGCACGACCAGGGGTTCAGTACTCTAACTATGGCTACACCTTC. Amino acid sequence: CASSARPGVQYSNYGYTF. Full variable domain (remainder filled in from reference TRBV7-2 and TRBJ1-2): GAGVSQSPSNKVTEKGKDVELRCDPISGHTALYWYRQSLGQGLEFLIYFQGNSAPDKSGLPSDRFSAERTGGSVSTLTIQRTQQEDSAVYLCASSARPGVQYSNYGYTFGSGTRLTVV.

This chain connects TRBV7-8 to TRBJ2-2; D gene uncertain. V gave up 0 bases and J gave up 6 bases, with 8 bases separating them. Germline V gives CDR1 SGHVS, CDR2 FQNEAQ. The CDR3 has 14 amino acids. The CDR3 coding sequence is TGTGCCAGCAGCTTAGCGCGAGTCTCCGGGGAGCTGTTTTTT. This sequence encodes CASSLARVSGELFF.

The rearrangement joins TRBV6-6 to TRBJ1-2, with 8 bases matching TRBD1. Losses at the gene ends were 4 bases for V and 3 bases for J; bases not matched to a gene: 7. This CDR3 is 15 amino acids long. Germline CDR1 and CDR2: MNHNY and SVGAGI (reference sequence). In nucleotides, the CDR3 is TGTGCCAGCAGTTCCTCAGACAGGGGACACTATGGCTACACCTTC. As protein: CASSSSDRGHYGYTF.

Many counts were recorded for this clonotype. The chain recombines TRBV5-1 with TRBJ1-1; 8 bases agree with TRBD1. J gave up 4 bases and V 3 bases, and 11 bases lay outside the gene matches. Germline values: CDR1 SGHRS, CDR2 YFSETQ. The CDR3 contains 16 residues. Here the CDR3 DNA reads TGCGCCAGCAGCTCCGGACAGGGACAGGCGAGCACTGAAGCTTTCTTT. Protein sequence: CASSSGQGQASTEAFF.

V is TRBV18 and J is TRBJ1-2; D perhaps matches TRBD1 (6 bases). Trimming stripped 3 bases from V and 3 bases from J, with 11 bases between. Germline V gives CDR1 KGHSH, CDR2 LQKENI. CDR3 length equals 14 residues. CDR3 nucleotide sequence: TGTGCCAGCTCACCTGCGGGGGGCGACTATGGCTACACCTTC. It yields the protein CASSPAGGDYGYTF.

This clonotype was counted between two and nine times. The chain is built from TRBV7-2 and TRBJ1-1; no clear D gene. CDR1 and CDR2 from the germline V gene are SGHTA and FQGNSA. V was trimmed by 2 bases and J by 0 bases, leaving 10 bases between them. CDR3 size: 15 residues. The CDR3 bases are TGTGCCAGCAGCTTACGACAACCAGTGAACACTGAAGCTTTCTTT. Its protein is CASSLRQPVNTEAFF.

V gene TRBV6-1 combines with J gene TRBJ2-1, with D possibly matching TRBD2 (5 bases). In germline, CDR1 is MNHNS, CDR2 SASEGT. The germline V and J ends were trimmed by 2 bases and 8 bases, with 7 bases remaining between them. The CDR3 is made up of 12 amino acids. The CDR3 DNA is TGTGCCAGCAGTGAAAGGAGGTATGAGCAGTTCTTC. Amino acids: CASSERRYEQFF.